A single sample gave rise to the 13 T cell receptor beta chains below, sequenced in a study of blood T cell repertoires in COVID-19. Sequenced by immunoSEQ multiplex PCR; TCRdb stores in-frame clones only, minus some. The sample has roughly 150,000 clones, around 81% seen once; the top ten hold approximately 10%. Sequences were obtained from peripheral blood. These receptors came from a man aged 55 to 69 with active or convalescent COVID-19.

The chain combines TRBV27 with TRBJ2-7; D is perhaps TRBD2 (5 bases). Trimming shortened V by 4 bases and J by 2 bases, and 15 bases separated the two germline ends. Germline V gene lookup returns CDR1 MNHEY and CDR2 SMNVEV (reference sequence). The CDR3 totals 15 residues. The DNA of the CDR3 is TGTGCCAGCAGTTACTCGGCCCGGGGTCCCTACGAGCAGTACTTC. Amino acids: CASSYSARGPYEQYF.

The gene calls are TRBV27 and TRBJ2-2; 9 bases match TRBD1. The CDR3 consists of 19 residues. Losses at the gene ends were 5 bases for V and 7 bases for J; bases not matched to a gene: 20. CDR1 and CDR2 from the germline V gene are MNHEY and SMNVEV (reference sequence). The CDR3 coding sequence is TGTGCCAGCAGTCCTGATGGGACAGGGCTTTCGGGGGGCAGCGGGGAGCTGTTTTTT. This sequence encodes CASSPDGTGLSGGSGELFF.

This rearrangement joins TRBV29-1 to TRBJ2-1; TRBD2 matches 8 bases. The CDR3 runs to 15 residues. The germline CDR1 and CDR2 sequences are SQVTM and ANQGSEA. V trimming: 6 bases; J trimming: 4 bases; junction bases outside the gene matches: 11. CDR3: CSVENPGLVYNEQFF. DNA for the CDR3: TGCAGCGTGGAAAATCCGGGACTAGTGTACAATGAGCAGTTCTTC.

V usage is TRBV18 and J usage is TRBJ2-5; TRBD1 agrees at 9 bases. Germline assignment: CDR1 KGHSH and CDR2 LQKENI. With 4 bases clipped from V and 5 bases from J, the junction kept 8 bases outside the gene matches. The CDR3 runs 15 residues. This CDR3 reads CASSLPQGAWETQYF. CDR3 nucleotides: TGTGCCAGCTCACTACCACAGGGGGCTTGGGAGACCCAGTACTTC. Full variable domain (rest looked up from reference TRBV18 and TRBJ2-5): NAGVMQNPRHLVRRRGQEARLRCSPMKGHSHVYWYRQLPEEGLKFMVYLQKENIIDESGMPKERFSAEFPKEGPSILRIQQVVRGDSAAYFCASSLPQGAWETQYFGPGTRLLVL.

V and J are TRBV5-4 and TRBJ2-2, with TRBD2 identical over 10 bases. CDR3 length: 18 amino acids. The germline CDR1 and CDR2 sequences are SGHNT and YYREEE (reference sequence). J gave up 7 bases and V 2 bases, and 14 bases lay outside the gene matches. CDR3 coding DNA: TGTGCCAGCAGCTTCGGGCTAGCGGGGGCCGCGGGAGGCGGGGAGCTGTTTTTT. Its translation: CASSFGLAGAAGGGELFF.

The V call is TRBV29-1, the J call TRBJ2-3; 10 bases align to TRBD2. Germline-derived CDR1 and CDR2 are SQVTM and ANQGSEA. There are 14 residues in the CDR3. J lost 7 bases, V lost 5 bases, and 9 bases had no gene match. The chain's CDR3 is CSVRLASGRHTQYF. The CDR3 coding sequence is TGCAGCGTTAGATTGGCTAGCGGGAGACATACGCAGTATTTT.

This sequence joins TRBV6-5 and TRBJ1-2; TRBD1 matches 7 bases. The CDR3 extends over 14 amino acids. Germline CDR1 and CDR2: MNHEY and SVGAGI. V lost 0 bases to trimming and J lost 4 bases; unmatched junction nucleotides: 2. In nucleotides, the CDR3 is TGTGCCAGCAGTTACTCGGACAGGTTCTATGGCTACACCTTC. It codes for CASSYSDRFYGYTF.

This clone was seen only once. The chain combines TRBV7-2 with TRBJ2-3, with 7 positions matching TRBD2. Per germline, CDR1 SGHTA and CDR2 FQGNSA. The CDR3 loop spans 13 amino acids. V gave up 1 base and J gave up 6 bases; unmatched junction bases: 1. CDR3 sequence: CASSLEAGDTQYF. The CDR3 coding sequence is TGTGCCAGCAGCTTAGAAGCGGGGGATACGCAGTATTTT.

This chain uses TRBV9 with TRBJ2-5, with D hard to call. V shed 0 bases and J shed 5 bases, with 11 bases lying between them. Germline assignment: CDR1 SGDLS and CDR2 YYNGEE. The CDR3 totals 14 residues. The chain's CDR3 is CASSVDWVRETQYF. In DNA, the CDR3 is TGTGCCAGCAGCGTAGACTGGGTGCGGGAGACCCAGTACTTC. The whole variable domain, remainder taken from reference TRBV9 and TRBJ2-5, is DSGVTQTPKHLITATGQRVTLRCSPRSGDLSVYWYQQSLDQGLQFLIQYYNGEERAKGNILERFSAQQFPDLHSELNLSSLELGDSALYFCASSVDWVRETQYFGPGTRLLVL.

This clone was seen a few times. This chain uses TRBV5-6 with TRBJ1-5; 11 bases line up with TRBD1. The CDR3 runs to 16 residues. With 3 bases clipped from V and 5 bases from J, the junction kept 7 bases outside the gene matches. The germline gives CDR1 SGHDT, CDR2 YYEEEE. DNA of the CDR3: TGTGCCAGCAGCTACTATAGGGACAGGGGGGATCAGCCCCAGCATTTT. Translating it yields CASSYYRDRGDQPQHF.

The chain combines TRBV7-3 with TRBJ2-5; the match to TRBD2 covers 7 bases. With V trimmed by 5 bases and J by 9 bases, 9 bases remained unmatched. This CDR3 region has 13 residues. In germline, CDR1 is SGHTA, CDR2 FQGTGA. The CDR3 sequence is CASSSNGLGAQYF. CDR3 sequence (DNA): TGTGCCAGCAGCAGTAATGGACTAGGGGCCCAGTACTTC.

The CDR3: CASSSGGISTDTQYF. CDR3 in DNA: TGTGCCAGCAGCTCCGGGGGGATAAGCACAGATACGCAGTATTTT. This sequence joins TRBV9 and TRBJ2-3, with 7 bases identical to TRBD2. Germline loops: CDR1 SGDLS, CDR2 YYNGEE. The V segment lost 4 bases and the J segment 0 bases; nucleotides outside the gene matches: 5. CDR3 length equals 15 residues. Full variable domain (remainder filled in from reference TRBV9 and TRBJ2-3): DSGVTQTPKHLITATGQRVTLRCSPRSGDLSVYWYQQSLDQGLQFLIQYYNGEERAKGNILERFSAQQFPDLHSELNLSSLELGDSALYFCASSSGGISTDTQYFGPGTRLTVL.

The chain recombines TRBV28 with TRBJ2-5; TRBD2 agrees at 8 bases. The CDR3 is made up of 14 amino acids. V shed 2 bases and J 10 bases; nucleotides not matched to a gene: 9. Germline CDR1 and CDR2: MDHEN and SYDVKM. CDR3 bases: TGTGCCAGCAGTTTAGCGGGAGGTTCCGGGATCCAGTACTTC. It codes for CASSLAGGSGIQYF. Full variable domain (rest looked up from reference TRBV28 and TRBJ2-5): DVKVTQSSRYLVKRTGEKVFLECVQDMDHENMFWYRQDPGLGLRLIYFSYDVKMKEKGDIPEGYSVSREKKERFSLILESASTNQTSMYLCASSLAGGSGIQYFGPGTRLLVL.